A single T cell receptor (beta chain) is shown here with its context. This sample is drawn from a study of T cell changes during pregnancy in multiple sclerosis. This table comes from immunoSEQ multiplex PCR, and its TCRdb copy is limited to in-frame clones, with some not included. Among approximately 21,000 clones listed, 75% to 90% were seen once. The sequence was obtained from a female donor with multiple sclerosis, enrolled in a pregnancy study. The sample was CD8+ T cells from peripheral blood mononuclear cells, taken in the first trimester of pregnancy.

The CDR3, as DNA: TGTGCCAGCAGTGATATTAGACTAGCGGGGGACACAGATACGCAGTATTTT. Translated: CASSDIRLAGDTDTQYF. This chain connects TRBV25-1 to TRBJ2-3; TRBD2 aligns across 12 bases. From germline, CDR1 is MGHDK and CDR2 SYGVNS. The CDR3 is 17 residues long. V was clipped by 3 bases and J by 2 bases; unmatched bases: 6.